The T cell receptor (beta chain) under discussion was sequenced for a study of blood T cell repertoires in COVID-19. Germline V gene lookup returns CDR1 ENHRY and CDR2 SYGVKD. The CDR3 loop spans 13 amino acids. V was trimmed by 7 bases and J by 3 bases, leaving 9 bases between them. Under the authors' procedure: Researchers report that nucleated cell counts were estimated from reference gene primer amplification. Sequencing used immunoSEQ multiplex PCR; TCRdb keeps in-frame clones, though not all of them. V and J calls and clone size come straight from that table; D and trimming were deduced from the DNA. The sample contains approximately 200,000 clones, 88% of which appear only once.

The sequence was collected from a woman in her 30s with acute or convalescent COVID-19. The sequencing sample was made of peripheral blood. The chain uses TRBV10-3 and TRBJ2-2; TRBD2 might be the D (5 bases). CDR3 DNA sequence: TGTGCCATCAAGGGAGTTGACACCGGGGAGCTGTTTTTT. This sequence encodes CAIKGVDTGELFF.